Listed below are T cell receptor beta chains from one sample, sequenced in a study of T cells in tuberculosis. Libraries were prepared by immunoSEQ multiplex PCR; TCRdb keeps only in-frame clonotypes and omits some of them. Of roughly 33,000 clones in the sample, approximately 90% were seen once. Sample: PBMCs. The receptors derive from a donor aged 10-35 years with latent tuberculosis or without tuberculosis infection. CDR3s include the opening cysteine and the closing phenylalanine or tryptophan. The D gene is left open where the match is weak. Clone size, where shown, is once, few, many, or a class for clones that have expanded.

clone_size d_call j_call v_call cdr3_nt cdr3_aa
. TRBD1 TRBJ1-4 TRBV5-8 TGTGCCAGCAGCTTGGGGACAGGGCTTGAAAAACTGTTTTTT CASSLGTGLEKLFF
. TRBD1 TRBJ1-1 TRBV7-9 TGTGCCAGCAGCCTAAGCGACAGGGCGAACACTGAAGCTTTCTTT CASSLSDRANTEAFF
medium-sized TRBD1 TRBJ1-2 TRBV27 TGTGCCAGCAGTCCGGGACAGCCCTGGGCCTATGGCTACACCTTC CASSPGQPWAYGYTF
. TRBD2 TRBJ2-4 TRBV7-9 TGTGCCAGCAGCACTAGCGGGCCACTAGCCAAAAACATTCAGTACTTC CASSTSGPLAKNIQYF
. . TRBJ2-5 TRBV7-7 TGTGCCAGCAGCTCCACAGAAGAGACCCAGTACTTC CASSSTEETQYF
. . TRBJ1-6 TRBV4-1 TGCGCCAGCAGCGACCGGGACATACACCGAAATAATTCACCCCTCCACTTT CASSDRDIHRNNSPLHF
. . TRBJ1-2 TRBV15 TGTGCCACCAGCAATCAGCAGGGCTCGTATGGCTACACCTTC CATSNQQGSYGYTF
. . TRBJ2-3 TRBV7-2 TGTGCCAGCAGCTTCCTCCTTCGGGCGCAGTATTTT CASSFLLRAQYF
. TRBD1 TRBJ2-7 TRBV2 TGTGCCAGCAATTACAGGGGGCTCTACGAGCAGTACTTC CASNYRGLYEQYF
. . TRBJ2-2 TRBV27 TGTGCCAGCAGTTCCCCGCCGGGGACCGGGGAGCTGTTTTTT CASSSPPGTGELFF
. TRBD2 TRBJ2-3 TRBV30 TGTGCCTGGAGGAGGACTAGCGGGGGTCGGGATACGCAGTATTTT CAWRRTSGGRDTQYF